These T cell receptor beta chains were read from a single sample in a study of cytomegalovirus exposure and HLA in healthy donors. Libraries were prepared by immunoSEQ multiplex PCR; TCRdb keeps only in-frame clonotypes and omits some of them. Recorded for this sample: 45,000 to 55,000 clones. Sequenced sample: PBMCs. Receptor source: a woman aged 50 to 65 in good health and CMV-seropositive. The CDR3 runs from the conserved cysteine through the conserved F or W. A D gene is named only where the DNA matches it firmly.

J gene | D gene | V gene | CDR3 protein | CDR3 DNA
TRBJ1-1 | NA | TRBV7-9 | CASSERVLNTEAFF | TGTGCCAGCAGCGAAAGAGTACTGAACACTGAAGCTTTCTTT
TRBJ2-1 | TRBD1 | TRBV7-8 | CASSLQGDEQFF | TGTGCCAGCAGCTTACAGGGGGATGAGCAGTTCTTC
TRBJ2-7 | TRBD2 | TRBV5-1 | CASSLTSGTIYEQYF | TGCGCCAGCAGCTTAACTAGCGGGACGATCTACGAGCAGTACTTC
TRBJ2-2 | TRBD1 | TRBV5-1 | CASSSDRGLRELFF | TGCGCCAGCAGCTCGGACAGGGGGCTGAGGGAGCTGTTTTTT
TRBJ2-2 | TRBD2 | TRBV5-5 | CASSSGTTNTGELFF | TGTGCCAGCAGCTCTGGGACTACGAACACCGGGGAGCTGTTTTTT
TRBJ2-3 | TRBD2 | TRBV7-9 | CASSLGASGARTDTQYF | TGTGCCAGCAGCTTAGGTGCTAGCGGAGCCCGCACAGATACGCAGTATTTT
TRBJ1-6 | NA | TRBV4-2 | CASSQELRQSSYNSPLHF | TGTGCCAGCAGCCAAGAATTGAGGCAAAGCTCCTATAATTCACCCCTCCACTTT
TRBJ2-3 | TRBD1 | TRBV5-1 | CAPSLYLSKGARTDTQYF | TGCGCCCCCAGCTTGTACCTCTCCAAGGGGGCACGCACAGATACGCAGTATTTT
TRBJ1-2 | TRBD1 | TRBV23-1 | CASSQPDRYKLNYGYTF | TGCGCCAGCAGTCAACCGGACAGGTATAAACTTAACTATGGCTACACCTTC
TRBJ2-4 | TRBD2 | TRBV28 | CASSLAGGGGGIQYF | TGTGCCAGCAGTTTGGCGGGGGGCGGAGGGGGCATTCAGTACTTC
TRBJ2-7 | NA | TRBV28 | CASRASAYEQYF | TGTGCCAGCAGAGCCAGCGCCTACGAGCAGTACTTC
TRBJ2-2 | NA | TRBV7-6 | CASSLMGTTNTGELFF | TGTGCCAGCAGCTTAATGGGTACTACGAACACCGGGGAGCTGTTTTTT
TRBJ2-7 | NA | TRBV7-9 | CASSSSGTPSYEQYF | TGTGCCAGCAGCTCCTCCGGGACACCCTCCTACGAGCAGTACTTC
TRBJ1-1 | NA | TRBV13 | CAYSQGGGWFPQNTEAFF | TGTGCCTATAGCCAGGGAGGAGGATGGTTCCCTCAGAACACTGAAGCTTTCTTT
TRBJ2-4 | NA | TRBV7-2 | CASSLGAYRAKNIQYF | TGTGCCAGCAGCTTGGGGGCCTATAGAGCCAAAAACATTCAGTACTTC
TRBJ1-5 | NA | TRBV2 | CASSKEGNQPQHF | TGTGCCAGCAGTAAGGAGGGGAATCAGCCCCAGCATTTT
TRBJ2-7 | NA | TRBV28 | CASSFGQLEQYF | TGTGCCAGCAGTTTCGGACAGCTCGAGCAGTACTTC
TRBJ2-2 | TRBD2 | TRBV9 | CASSLYSGRAGGELFF | TGTGCCAGCAGCCTATATAGCGGGAGGGCCGGCGGGGAGCTGTTTTTT
TRBJ1-5 | NA | TRBV27 | CASSPQGNQPQHF | TGTGCCAGCAGTCCCCAGGGCAATCAGCCCCAGCATTTT
TRBJ2-3 | TRBD2 | TRBV13 | CASSLESGSADTQYF | TGTGCCAGCAGCTTAGAGAGCGGGAGTGCAGATACGCAGTATTTT
TRBJ2-1 | TRBD2 | TRBV4-2 | CASSQDPTGGPNNEQFF | TGTGCCAGCAGCCAAGATCCCACGGGGGGGCCGAACAATGAGCAGTTCTTC
TRBJ1-5 | NA | TRBV28 | CASGTQVGNQPQHF | TGTGCCAGCGGAACGCAGGTGGGCAATCAGCCCCAGCATTTT
TRBJ1-3 | TRBD1 | TRBV6-1 | CASNQGDSGNTIYF | TGTGCCAGCAATCAGGGGGACTCTGGAAACACCATATATTTT
TRBJ2-3 | TRBD2 | TRBV30 | CAWSVGLAATDTQYF | TGTGCCTGGAGTGTAGGACTAGCGGCCACAGATACGCAGTATTTT
TRBJ1-5 | TRBD1 | TRBV6-5 | CASKRGQGNQPQHF | TGTGCCAGCAAAAGAGGACAGGGTAATCAGCCCCAGCATTTT
TRBJ2-2 | NA | TRBV11-3 | CASSSEGEAGELFF | TGTGCCAGCAGCTCTGAAGGGGAAGCCGGGGAGCTGTTTTTT
TRBJ2-1 | TRBD2 | TRBV7-9 | CASRVGTSGSNEQFF | TGTGCCAGCAGAGTCGGGACTAGCGGGAGCAATGAGCAGTTCTTC
TRBJ2-7 | TRBD1 | TRBV6-5 | CASSYLRTGAYEQYF | TGTGCCAGCAGTTACCTCCGGACAGGTGCCTACGAGCAGTACTTC
TRBJ1-5 | NA | TRBV4-3 | CASSQEAGPIQPQHF | TGCGCCAGCAGCCAAGAGGCGGGGCCGATCCAGCCCCAGCATTTT
TRBJ2-5 | TRBD2 | TRBV10-2 | CASSLVPRLAGEYQETQYF | TGCGCCAGCAGTCTCGTCCCTCGACTAGCGGGGGAGTACCAAGAGACCCAGTACTTC
TRBJ1-3 | NA | TRBV5-5 | CASSWAGETGNTIYF | TGTGCCAGCAGCTGGGCAGGGGAGACTGGAAACACCATATATTTT
TRBJ2-3 | TRBD2 | TRBV28 | CASRSGGTLTNF | TGTGCCAGCAGATCCGGGGGGACCTTAACTAATTTT
TRBJ1-2 | NA | TRBV28 | CASSAPVVGYTF | TGTGCCAGCAGTGCCCCAGTCGTTGGCTACACCTTC
TRBJ1-5 | NA | TRBV2 | CASSDWGEQPQHF | TGTGCCAGCAGTGATTGGGGAGAACAGCCCCAGCATTTT
TRBJ1-1 | TRBD1 | TRBV5-1 | CASRAGTGNTEAFF | TGCGCCAGCAGGGCCGGGACAGGGAACACTGAAGCTTTCTTT
TRBJ2-3 | NA | TRBV30 | CAWSDASGKDTQYF | TGTGCCTGGAGTGATGCTTCGGGTAAAGATACGCAGTATTTT
TRBJ1-1 | NA | TRBV6-5 | CASRAYTENTEAFF | TGTGCCAGCAGGGCCTATACAGAGAACACTGAAGCTTTCTTT
TRBJ1-5 | NA | TRBV25-1 | CASSEANQPQHF | TGTGCCAGCAGTGAGGCCAATCAGCCCCAGCATTTT
TRBJ1-1 | NA | TRBV28 | CASSFAGGRTEAFF | TGTGCCAGCAGTTTCGCCGGGGGGCGTACTGAAGCTTTCTTT
TRBJ1-2 | TRBD1 | TRBV6-5 | CASSYANRGSNYGYTF | TGTGCCAGCAGTTACGCCAACAGGGGGTCTAACTATGGCTACACCTTC